The clone carrying this T cell receptor (beta chain) was observed at least ten times. Its antigen is unidentified. Germline loops: CDR1 SQVTM, CDR2 ANQGSEA. The CDR3 loop spans 14 amino acids. V shed 3 bases and J 9 bases; nucleotides not matched to a gene: 9. The data stem from a study of T-cell reconstitution after alpha-beta-depleted transplantation in children. General study findings and limits: Reports say that about two months after transplant, the alpha-beta T cells came out of several hundred graft clones that had expanded. Day-60 TCRbeta diversity that was high in some patients was derived from surviving recipient T cells and thymic progenitors. One year post-transplant, T-cell counts and diversity were largely derived from T cells produced anew.

The library targeted TCRbeta and was prepared with unique molecular identifiers. One entry per CDR3 protein, called by TCRdb with MiXCR from the PCR reads. The sample shows about 32,000 distinct CDR3 sequences, about 7% of them seen only once. This chain joins TRBV29-1 and TRBJ2-3; 10 bases fit TRBD2. Source: peripheral blood, taken 60 days after TCRalphabeta/CD19-depleted stem cell transplant. This sequence originates from a child younger than two who had a stem cell transplant for acute myeloid leukemia, so the T cells may come from the graft donor. CDR3 loop: CSVEASGRAGTQYF. For the CDR3, the DNA is TGCAGCGTTGAGGCGAGCGGGAGGGCCGGGACGCAGTATTTT.